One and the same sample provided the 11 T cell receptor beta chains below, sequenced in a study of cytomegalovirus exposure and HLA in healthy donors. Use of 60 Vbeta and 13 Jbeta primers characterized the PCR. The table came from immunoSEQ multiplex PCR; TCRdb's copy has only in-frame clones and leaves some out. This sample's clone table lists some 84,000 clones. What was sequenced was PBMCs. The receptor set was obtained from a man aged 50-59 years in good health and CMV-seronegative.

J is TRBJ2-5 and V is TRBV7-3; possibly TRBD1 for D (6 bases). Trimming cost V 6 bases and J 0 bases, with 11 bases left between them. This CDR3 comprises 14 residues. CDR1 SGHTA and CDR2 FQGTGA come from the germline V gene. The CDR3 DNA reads TGTGCCAGCAGTCCCACAGGGAACCAAGAGACCCAGTACTTC. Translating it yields CASSPTGNQETQYF.

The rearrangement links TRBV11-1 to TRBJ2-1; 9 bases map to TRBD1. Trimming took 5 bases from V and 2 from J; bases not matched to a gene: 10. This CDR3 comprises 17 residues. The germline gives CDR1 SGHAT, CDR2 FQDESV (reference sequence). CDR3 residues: CASSLNTGTGTYNEQFF. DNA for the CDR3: TGTGCCAGCAGCCTCAACACCGGGACAGGGACCTACAATGAGCAGTTCTTC.

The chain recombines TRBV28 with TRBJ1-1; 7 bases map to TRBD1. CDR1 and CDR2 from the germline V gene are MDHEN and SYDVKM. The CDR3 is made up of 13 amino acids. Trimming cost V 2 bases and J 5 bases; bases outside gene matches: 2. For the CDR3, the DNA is TGTGCCAGCAGTTTAGGACAGGCGACTGAAGCTTTCTTT. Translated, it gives CASSLGQATEAFF.

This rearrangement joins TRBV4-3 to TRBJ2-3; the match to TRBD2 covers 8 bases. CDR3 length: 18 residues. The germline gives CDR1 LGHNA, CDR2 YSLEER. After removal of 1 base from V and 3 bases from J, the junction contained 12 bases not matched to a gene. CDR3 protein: CASSQGLHRGGGTDTQYF. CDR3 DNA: TGCGCCAGCAGCCAAGGACTTCATCGGGGGGGCGGGACAGATACGCAGTATTTT.

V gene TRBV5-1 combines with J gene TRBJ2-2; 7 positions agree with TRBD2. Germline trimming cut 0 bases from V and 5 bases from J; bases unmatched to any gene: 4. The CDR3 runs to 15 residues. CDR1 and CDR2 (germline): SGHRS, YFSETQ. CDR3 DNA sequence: TGCGCCAGCAGCTTGGGGGGGACTATGACCGGGGAGCTGTTTTTT. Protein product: CASSLGGTMTGELFF.

The CDR3 region is CASSRGGQPQHF. As DNA, the CDR3 is TGTGCCAGCAGCCGCGGGGGGCAGCCCCAGCATTTT. The rearrangement links TRBV28 to TRBJ1-5; tentative D call: TRBD1 (5 bases). The V end lost 6 bases, the J end lost 7 bases, and 10 bases lay between the germline ends. Germline CDR1 reads MDHEN; CDR2 reads SYDVKM. The CDR3 covers 12 residues.

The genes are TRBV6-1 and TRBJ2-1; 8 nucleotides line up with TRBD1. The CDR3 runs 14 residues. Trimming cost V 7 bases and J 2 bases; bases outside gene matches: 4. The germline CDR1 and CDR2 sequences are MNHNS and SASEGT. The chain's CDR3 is CASISGGAYNEQFF. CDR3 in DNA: TGTGCCAGCATTTCAGGGGGCGCCTACAATGAGCAGTTCTTC.

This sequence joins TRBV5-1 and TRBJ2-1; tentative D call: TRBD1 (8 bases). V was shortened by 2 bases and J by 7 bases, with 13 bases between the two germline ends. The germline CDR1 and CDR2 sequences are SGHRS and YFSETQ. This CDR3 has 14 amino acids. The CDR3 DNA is TGCGCCAGCAGCTTCGGACAGGGAGGGAATGAGCAGTTCTTC. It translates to CASSFGQGGNEQFF.

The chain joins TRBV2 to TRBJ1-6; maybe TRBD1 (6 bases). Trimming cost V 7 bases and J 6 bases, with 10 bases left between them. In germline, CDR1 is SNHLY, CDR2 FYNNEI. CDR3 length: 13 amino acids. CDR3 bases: TGTGCCAGCACAGGGGAGTTTAATTCACCCCTCCACTTT. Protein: CASTGEFNSPLHF. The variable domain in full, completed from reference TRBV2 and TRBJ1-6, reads EPEVTQTPSHQVTQMGQEVILRCVPISNHLYFYWYRQILGQKVEFLVSFYNNEISEKSEIFDDQFSVERPDGSNFTLKIRSTKLEDSAMYFCASTGEFNSPLHFGNGTRLTVT.

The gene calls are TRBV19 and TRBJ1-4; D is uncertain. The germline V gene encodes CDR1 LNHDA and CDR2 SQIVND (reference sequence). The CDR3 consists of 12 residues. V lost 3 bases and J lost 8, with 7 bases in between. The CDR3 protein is CASSMQREKLFF. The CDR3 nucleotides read TGTGCCAGTAGTATGCAGAGGGAAAAACTGTTTTTT.

The CDR3 protein is CASRQGELETQYF. DNA for the CDR3: TGTGCCAGCAGGCAAGGGGAACTCGAGACCCAGTACTTC. V and J are TRBV28 and TRBJ2-5; maybe TRBD1 (5 bases). The V end lost 6 bases, the J end lost 5 bases, and 13 bases lay between the germline ends. CDR3 length: 13 residues. Per the germline V gene, CDR1 is MDHEN and CDR2 is SYDVKM.